What follows is one T cell receptor beta chain and its context. Assay execution took place at the deep level. TCRdb keeps only in-frame clones here, not all; method: immunoSEQ multiplex PCR. Among 600,000 to 750,000 clones, less than 80% were seen once, and the ten largest hold approximately 2%. The CDR3 is 19 amino acids. V was clipped by 3 bases and J by 0 bases, with 21 bases between them. The germline V gene has CDR1 SGHNT and CDR2 YYREEE (reference sequence). The entry originates in a study of shared clonotypes between healthy human individuals. V usage is TRBV5-4 and J usage is TRBJ1-4; perhaps TRBD1 as D (5 bases). The TCR sequence derives from a woman in her twenties or thirties in good health. Input material: memory CD4+ T cells sorted from blood. Subset meaning: CD45RA-negative fraction. CDR3 sequence reads: CASSSGTGGGFATNEKLFF. CDR3 DNA: TGTGCCAGCAGCTCCGGGACGGGCGGAGGATTTGCAACTAATGAAAAACTGTTTTTT.